This T cell receptor beta chain was sequenced during a study of long-term antiretroviral therapy in people with HIV. Investigators performed immunoSEQ version v3.0 at survey level. TCRdb's table, derived via immunoSEQ multiplex PCR, lists solely in-frame clones and lacks some. The profile shows roughly 14,000 clones, 75% to 85% of them singletons. The CDR3 length is 17 residues. Germline V gene lookup returns CDR1 SGDLS and CDR2 YYNGEE. The V and J ends lost 2 bases and 3 bases respectively, with 15 bases between them. Study conclusions and caveats: Pre-ART expanded clones dominated the repertoire at every time point.

Concerning this clone: Antigen unknown.

V usage is TRBV9 and J usage is TRBJ1-6; TRBD1 might be the D (5 bases). Material: unsorted PBMCs, obtained 3.1 years after starting antiretroviral therapy. The clonotype was recovered from a man aged 40-49 years with HIV. CDR3 in amino acids: CASSVLQEPFYNSPLHF. DNA of the CDR3: TGTGCCAGCAGCGTTCTACAGGAGCCGTTCTATAATTCACCCCTCCACTTT.